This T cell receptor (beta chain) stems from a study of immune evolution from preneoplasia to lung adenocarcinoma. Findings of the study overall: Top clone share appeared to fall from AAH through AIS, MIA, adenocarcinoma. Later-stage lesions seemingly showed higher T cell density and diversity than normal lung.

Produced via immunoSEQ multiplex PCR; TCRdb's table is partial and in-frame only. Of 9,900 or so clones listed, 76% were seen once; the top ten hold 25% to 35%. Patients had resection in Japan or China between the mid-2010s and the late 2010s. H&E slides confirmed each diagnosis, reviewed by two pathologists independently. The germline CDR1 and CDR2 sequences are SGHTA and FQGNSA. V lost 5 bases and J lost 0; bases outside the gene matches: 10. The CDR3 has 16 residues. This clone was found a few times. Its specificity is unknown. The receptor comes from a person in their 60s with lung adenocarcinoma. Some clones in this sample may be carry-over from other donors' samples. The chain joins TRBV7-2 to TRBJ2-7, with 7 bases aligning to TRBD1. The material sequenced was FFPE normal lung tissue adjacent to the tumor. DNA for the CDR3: TGTGCCAGCAGCGCGACCGGGACAGAACACTCCTACGAGCAGTACTTC. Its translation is CASSATGTEHSYEQYF.